Ten or more counts support the clone carrying this T cell receptor beta chain. The sample is drawn from a study of regulatory T cells in long-lasting Graves disease. The CDR3 length is 13 residues. In germline, CDR1 is SGHNT, CDR2 YENEEA. Trimming cost V 1 base and J 4 bases, with 5 bases left between them. Time point given: newly diagnosed GD, antithyroid drugs for less than 3 months. From PBMCs, RNA was extracted and then used to make the TCR library. Libraries of TCR beta came from iRepertoire HTBI primers plus Arm-PCR of CDR3 regions. TCRdb re-called the multiplex PCR reads through MiXCR, storing one row per CDR3 protein. The data hold hundreds of thousands of distinct CDR3 sequences, with roughly 17% observed a single time. The sample was also reused in another study, on T cells in Graves' hyperthyroidism and ophthalmopathy.

V and J are TRBV11-3 and TRBJ2-1, with unresolved D. The clonotype comes from a man in his forties with Graves disease. Source: peripheral blood mononuclear cells (PBMCs), taken at new diagnosis, from a patient treated with antithyroid drugs. This CDR3 reads CASSLARYNEQFF. CDR3 sequence (DNA): TGTGCCAGCAGCTTAGCTCGTTACAATGAGCAGTTCTTC.